The clone carrying this TCR beta chain was picked up one time. Its target is unknown. This sample stems from a study of cytomegalovirus exposure and HLA in healthy donors. Study-level results: Being productive about 87% or about 30% of the time was typical of most TCR beta V segments in an earlier analysis.

The CDR3 covers 17 residues. V lost 4 bases and J lost 0; bases outside the gene matches: 8. CDR1 and CDR2 (germline): KGHSH, LQKENI. 60 Vbeta and 13 Jbeta primers were used in PCR. Using immunoSEQ multiplex PCR, the repertoire was profiled, and TCRdb retains in-frame clones only, with some absent. This table has about 140,000 clones, 70% to 85% appearing once. Sequencing was done on a sample of PBMCs. V and J are TRBV18 and TRBJ2-2, with 7 bases lining up with TRBD1. This receptor was obtained from a young man in good health and CMV-seropositive. The chain's CDR3 is CASSLKTGSTNTGELFF. The CDR3, as DNA: TGTGCCAGCTCACTAAAGACAGGGTCGACGAACACCGGGGAGCTGTTTTTT.